The 24 T cell receptor beta chains below come from one sample, sequenced in a study of blood T cell repertoires in COVID-19 (dated by TCRdb to 2020 to 2021). Receptors were amplified or captured by the immunoSEQ multiplex PCR assay. TCRdb mirrors the immuneACCESS table, restricted to in-frame sequences. Some clones are absent from its copies; in checked studies, under half trace to an unresolved V gene, and the reason for the others is unknown. The table for this sample lists about 150,000 clones; over 75% of them were counted only once. The top ten constitute 15% of the sample. The material sequenced was peripheral blood. Source of these receptors: a woman aged 40 to 50 with acute or convalescent COVID-19.

This clone has only one observation. The rearrangement uses TRBV4-2 and TRBJ2-5; 7 nucleotides match TRBD2. The CDR3 runs to 14 residues. V trimming: 5 bases; J trimming: 2 bases; junction bases outside the gene matches: 5. CDR1 and CDR2 from the germline V gene are LGHNA and YNFKEQ. CDR3 DNA: TGTGCCAGCAGCATCTCTAGCGGACAAGAGACCCAGTACTTC. Encoded protein: CASSISSGQETQYF.

The genes are TRBV4-1 and TRBJ1-1; D may be TRBD1 (5 bases). V was clipped by 4 bases and J by 5 bases, with 17 bases between them. Germline CDR1 and CDR2: MGHRA and YSYEKL. CDR3 length: 15 residues. The CDR3: CASSPTSGGETEAFF. CDR3 nucleotides: TGCGCCAGCAGCCCTACTTCCGGGGGTGAAACTGAAGCTTTCTTT.

The chain uses TRBV7-3 and TRBJ2-7; 10 nucleotides line up with TRBD1. V lost 5 bases and J lost 5; bases outside the gene matches: 6. The CDR3 extends over 14 amino acids. Germline CDR1 SGHTA, CDR2 FQGTGA. In DNA, the CDR3 is TGTGCCAGCAGCGAGTCGGACAGGGGGGACGAGCAGTACTTC. Translated, it gives CASSESDRGDEQYF.

The chain uses TRBV4-1 and TRBJ2-7; 7 bases agree with TRBD1. The germline CDR1 and CDR2 sequences are MGHRA and YSYEKL. This CDR3 has 16 residues. The junction had 9 bases not matched to a gene; V was cut back by 3 bases and J by 1 base. The CDR3 loop is CASSQVDGDRSYEQYF. DNA of the CDR3: TGCGCCAGCAGCCAGGTGGATGGGGACAGATCCTACGAGCAGTACTTC.

This clone has just a few counts. The chain uses TRBV4-2 and TRBJ1-4; weak D call: TRBD1 (6 bases). The CDR3 contains 17 residues. Trimming stripped 6 bases from V and 0 bases from J, with 17 bases between. Germline-derived CDR1 and CDR2 are LGHNA and YNFKEQ. The CDR3, as DNA: TGTGCCAGCAGTAGCTATGGACAGATCGCAACTAATGAAAAACTGTTTTTT. The encoded protein is CASSSYGQIATNEKLFF.

The chain joins TRBV24-1 to TRBJ1-4; TRBD1 matches at 8 bases. The V gene end was trimmed by 4 bases and the J gene end by 3 bases; junction bases not matched to a gene: 3. The V gene's germline CDR1 is KGHDR and CDR2 SFDVKD. The CDR3 has 15 amino acids. CDR3 amino acids: CATSDSTGANEKLFF. DNA for the CDR3: TGTGCCACCAGTGACTCGACAGGGGCTAATGAAAAACTGTTTTTT.

The CDR3 nucleotides read TGCGCCAGCAGCTTGGTGGGGTTAACAGGGGCGGGCGAGCAGTACTTC. Translated: CASSLVGLTGAGEQYF. V and J are TRBV5-1 and TRBJ2-7; 7 positions match TRBD1. J was trimmed by 6 bases and V by 0 bases; bases with no gene match: 12. This CDR3 has 16 amino acids. Germline CDR1 SGHRS, CDR2 YFSETQ.

The chain carries TRBV7-2 and TRBJ1-5, with a weak D call TRBD1 (5 bases). Per germline, CDR1 SGHTA and CDR2 FQGNSA. The germline V and J ends were trimmed by 5 bases and 4 bases, with 12 bases remaining between them. This CDR3 is 14 amino acids long. The DNA of the CDR3 is TGTGCCAGCAGCACCAGGGAACCAAATCAGCCCCAGCATTTT. Encoded protein: CASSTREPNQPQHF. The entire variable domain, with the rest obtained from reference TRBV7-2 and TRBJ1-5, is as follows: GAGVSQSPSNKVTEKGKDVELRCDPISGHTALYWYRQSLGQGLEFLIYFQGNSAPDKSGLPSDRFSAERTGGSVSTLTIQRTQQEDSAVYLCASSTREPNQPQHFGDGTRLSIL.

The V call is TRBV2, the J call TRBJ2-7; D is unclear. The length of the CDR3 is 14 residues. With 1 base removed from V and 0 bases from J, the gap between germline ends came to 7 bases. Germline values: CDR1 SNHLY, CDR2 FYNNEI. The CDR3 DNA reads TGTGCCAGCAGTGAAGTGGTCAGCTCCTACGAGCAGTACTTC. It specifies CASSEVVSSYEQYF.

This clone occurred a few times. The genes are TRBV20-1 and TRBJ2-7; 8 bases are shared with TRBD1. CDR1 DFQATT and CDR2 SNEGSKA come from the germline V gene (reference sequence). Trimming took 3 bases from V and 3 from J; bases not matched to a gene: 4. The CDR3 covers 13 residues. Here the CDR3 DNA reads TGCAGTGCTAGTCAAGGGACAGGCTACGAGCAGTACTTC. It codes for CSASQGTGYEQYF.

V gene TRBV11-1 combines with J gene TRBJ1-4, with no clear D. The V and J ends lost 6 bases and 6 bases respectively, with 14 bases between them. Looked up from germline, CDR1 is SGHAT and CDR2 is FQDESV (reference sequence). The CDR3 runs to 14 residues. The CDR3 nucleotides are TGTGCCAGCAGTCGTAACGCGGGAGATGAAAAACTGTTTTTT. Amino acid sequence: CASSRNAGDEKLFF.

This clone was seen only once. This rearrangement joins TRBV3-1 (or the pseudogene TRBV3-2) to TRBJ2-1, with D possibly matching TRBD1 (5 bases). The CDR3 sequence is 15 residues long. V was pared by 0 bases and J by 2 bases, with 8 bases between. Germline V gives CDR1 LGHDT, CDR2 YNNKEL (reference sequence). CDR3 coding DNA: TGTGCCAGCAGCCAAGAGCAGGGTACCTACAATGAGCAGTTCTTC. Its translation: CASSQEQGTYNEQFF.

This rearrangement joins TRBV7-9 to TRBJ1-1; D may be TRBD1 (6 bases). Germline-derived CDR1 and CDR2 are SEHNR and FQNEAQ (reference sequence). V was trimmed by 5 bases and J by 11 bases, leaving 18 bases between them. The CDR3 spans 13 residues. This CDR3 reads CASSPQPPGDAFF. CDR3 nucleotide sequence: TGTGCCAGCAGCCCACAGCCCCCAGGGGACGCTTTCTTT.

The V and J genes are TRBV5-1 and TRBJ2-3; D unresolved. V lost 1 base to trimming and J lost 1 base, with 13 bases between them. The CDR3 spans 16 residues. CDR1 is SGHRS and CDR2 is YFSETQ in the germline V gene. Here the CDR3 reads CASSLSPKAGTDTQYF. The CDR3 DNA is TGCGCCAGCAGCTTGTCCCCTAAGGCGGGCACAGATACGCAGTATTTT.

The V and J genes are TRBV27 and TRBJ2-2; the match to TRBD2 covers 12 bases. Per the germline V gene, CDR1 is MNHEY and CDR2 is SMNVEV (reference sequence). After removal of 8 bases from V and 8 bases from J, the junction contained 18 bases not matched to a gene. CDR3 length: 18 amino acids. The CDR3 nucleotides are TGTGCCAGCGTCGCCACCGGGGCTAGCGGGAGGGAATTGGGGGAGCTGTTTTTT. This gives the protein CASVATGASGRELGELFF.

The rearrangement links TRBV19 to TRBJ1-5; D is unresolved. V lost 3 bases to trimming and J lost 4 bases, with 13 bases between them. The CDR3 runs 15 residues. From germline, CDR1 is LNHDA and CDR2 SQIVND (reference sequence). CDR3 loop: CASSIESSFNQPQHF. DNA of the CDR3: TGTGCCAGTAGTATCGAGTCCTCTTTTAATCAGCCCCAGCATTTT.

The chain has TRBV6-4 and TRBJ2-3; 7 bases agree with TRBD2. The CDR3 totals 15 residues. With 8 bases clipped from V and 4 bases from J, the junction kept 12 bases outside the gene matches. Germline lookup yields CDR1 MRHNA and CDR2 SNTAGT. The CDR3 sequence is CASRSTREGSDTQYF. CDR3 DNA sequence: TGTGCCAGCCGTAGCACCAGGGAGGGTTCAGATACGCAGTATTTT.

The chain couples TRBV6-4 to TRBJ2-7, with D unclear. V was clipped by 3 bases and J by 1 base, with 10 bases between them. The CDR3 contains 14 residues. Germline V lookup: CDR1 MRHNA, CDR2 SNTAGT. CDR3 sequence: CASSESSESYEQYF. The CDR3 nucleotides read TGTGCCAGCAGTGAATCAAGCGAGTCCTACGAGCAGTACTTC.

This chain joins TRBV7-3 and TRBJ2-3; D is undetermined. The CDR3 runs 16 residues. Looked up from germline, CDR1 is SGHTA and CDR2 is FQGTGA. Trimming removed 0 bases at V and 0 bases at J, with 10 bases between. In DNA form, the CDR3 reads TGTGCCAGCAGCTTAACATTGGCGGAGAGCACAGATACGCAGTATTTT. Protein product: CASSLTLAESTDTQYF.

The chain is built from TRBV9 and TRBJ2-2, with D possibly TRBD1 on 6 matching bases. Between the trimmed V and J ends, which lost 2 bases and 2 bases, there was a span of 13 bases. The germline V gene encodes CDR1 SGDLS and CDR2 YYNGEE. This CDR3 is 16 amino acids long. CDR3 DNA: TGTGCCAGCAGCGTTACAGGGAGTTCTAACACCGGGGAGCTGTTTTTT. This encodes CASSVTGSSNTGELFF.

The J gene is TRBJ1-2, the V gene TRBV19; 10 bases line up with TRBD1. The CDR3 runs 17 residues. CDR1 is LNHDA and CDR2 is SQIVND in the germline V gene (reference sequence). V lost 4 bases and J lost 7; bases outside the gene matches: 15. The CDR3 sequence is CASSRRQGAPSPPGYTF. The CDR3 DNA sequence: TGTGCCAGTAGTAGACGACAGGGGGCTCCTTCCCCTCCTGGCTACACCTTC.

This chain links TRBV5-6 with TRBJ2-7; 13 nucleotides agree with TRBD2. The CDR3 has 18 residues. Germline CDR1 SGHDT, CDR2 YYEEEE. Trimming removed 5 bases from V and 6 bases from J; junction bases left unmatched: 17. Here the CDR3 DNA reads TGTGCCAGCAGTTCCCAACTAGCGGGAGGGCCGGCTTATGGCGAGCAGTACTTC. Protein sequence: CASSSQLAGGPAYGEQYF.

The CDR3 nucleotides read TGTGCCAGCACCGCCGCAGTGTCTGGGGCCAACGTCCTGACTTTC. It yields the protein CASTAAVSGANVLTF. The J gene is TRBJ2-6, the V gene TRBV28; no firm D call. Germline V gene lookup returns CDR1 MDHEN and CDR2 SYDVKM. CDR3 length: 15 amino acids. V was cut by 7 bases and J by 1 base, with 11 bases left in between.

V usage is TRBV28 and J usage is TRBJ2-5, with 13 bases identical to TRBD2. The CDR3 spans 16 residues. CDR1 is MDHEN and CDR2 is SYDVKM in the germline V gene. J gave up 1 base and V 4 bases, and 3 bases lay outside the gene matches. The DNA for the CDR3 is TGTGCCAGCAGTTCCCGGACTAGCGGGAGCCAAGAGACCCAGTACTTC. This translates into CASSSRTSGSQETQYF. Combining the CDR3 with reference TRBV28 and TRBJ2-5 gives the whole variable domain DVKVTQSSRYLVKRTGEKVFLECVQDMDHENMFWYRQDPGLGLRLIYFSYDVKMKEKGDIPEGYSVSREKKERFSLILESASTNQTSMYLCASSSRTSGSQETQYFGPGTRLLVL.